This TCR beta chain was identified during a study of blood T cell repertoires in COVID-19. Across the whole study: The cDNA or gDNA used as material had been derived from T cells, B-cell-depleted T cells, or PBMCs.

The protocol was immunoSEQ multiplex PCR, while the TCRdb copy is restricted to in-frame clones and leaves out a portion. The sample includes 75,000 to 95,000 clones, roughly 84% of them seen just once. In this sample, this clone turned up once. J gave up 2 bases and V 0 bases, and 3 bases lay outside the gene matches. The germline gives CDR1 SGHNT, CDR2 YYREEE (reference sequence). The CDR3 covers 15 residues. Source material: peripheral blood. J is TRBJ2-3 and V is TRBV5-4; the match to TRBD1 covers 7 bases. The source is a man between 60 and 70 years old with acute or convalescent COVID-19. The CDR3 region is CASSLGQGDTDTQYF. The CDR3 region has the DNA TGTGCCAGCAGCTTGGGGCAGGGGGACACAGATACGCAGTATTTT.